This T cell receptor beta chain was sequenced for a study of T-cell reconstitution after alpha-beta-depleted transplantation in children. This clonotype was found many times. Its antigen is unknown. Study results and caveats: Surviving recipient cells, namely T cells and thymic progenitors, were the source of high day-60 TCRbeta diversity in some patients. After transplant, at about two months, alpha-beta T cells were reportedly derived from several hundred expanded graft clones. T cells produced anew were the main source of T-cell counts and diversity one year after transplant.

Germline CDR1 and CDR2: ENHRY and SYGVKD. The CDR3 has 14 amino acids. Between the trimmed V and J ends, which lost 3 bases and 5 bases, there was a span of 13 bases. Unique molecular identifiers were built into the TCRbeta library. TCRdb analysed the PCR reads with MiXCR anew, one entry per CDR3 protein. The table has about 32,000 distinct CDR3 sequences, less than 8.5% seen once. The source was peripheral blood, collected 60 days after TCRalphabeta/CD19-depleted stem cell transplant. The receptor's source is a child younger than two who had a stem cell transplant for acute myeloid leukemia, so the T cells may come from the graft donor. The V call is TRBV10-3, the J call TRBJ2-5; tentatively, D is TRBD2 (6 bases). This CDR3 is CAISELAGGETQYF. The DNA of the CDR3 is TGTGCCATCAGTGAACTAGCTGGGGGGGAGACCCAGTACTTC.